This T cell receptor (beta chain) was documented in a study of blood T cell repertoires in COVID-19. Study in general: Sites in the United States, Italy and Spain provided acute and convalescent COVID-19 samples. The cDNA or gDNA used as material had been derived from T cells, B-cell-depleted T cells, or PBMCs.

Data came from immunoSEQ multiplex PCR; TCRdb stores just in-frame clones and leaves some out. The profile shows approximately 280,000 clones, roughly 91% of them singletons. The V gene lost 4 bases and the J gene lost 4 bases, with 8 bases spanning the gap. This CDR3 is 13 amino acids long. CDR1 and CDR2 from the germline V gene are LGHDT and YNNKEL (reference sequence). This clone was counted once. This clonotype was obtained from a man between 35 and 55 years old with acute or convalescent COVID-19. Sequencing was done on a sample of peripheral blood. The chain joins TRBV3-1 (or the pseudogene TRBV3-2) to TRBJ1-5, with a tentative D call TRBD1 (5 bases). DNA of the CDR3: TGTGCCAGCAGCCCCCGGGGGAATCAGCCCCAGCATTTT. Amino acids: CASSPRGNQPQHF.